The 16 T cell receptor beta chains listed next were all sequenced from one sample in a study of early T cells in non-severe SARS-CoV-2 infection. TCRdb ran MiXCR on the 5' RACE reads and lists one entry per CDR3 protein. The data show 84,000 or so distinct CDR3 sequences, 13% to 15% seen once. Sequences were obtained from whole blood. These receptors were collected from an adult who was a healthcare worker with PCR-confirmed SARS-CoV-2 infection or an uninfected control (not recorded which).

The sample holds many counts of this clonotype. V gene TRBV4-2 combines with J gene TRBJ2-4, with no clear D. CDR3 length: 13 residues. Trimming stripped 0 bases from V and 7 bases from J, with 7 bases between. Germline V gene sequence: CDR1 LGHNA, CDR2 YNFKEQ. CDR3 coding DNA: TGTGCCAGCAGCCAAGAAAGGGTGAACATTCAGTACTTC. Its protein product is CASSQERVNIQYF.

With respect to this clonotype: One junction end disagrees with the germline gene, perhaps due to a read error. The chain is built from TRBV11-2 and TRBJ2-1; no clear D. The V gene's germline CDR1 is SGHAT and CDR2 FQNNGV. There are 12 residues in the CDR3. CDR3 DNA sequence: TGTGCCAGCAGCCTAGGATCCAGATACCTCAACTTC. Translated, it gives CASSLGSRYLNF.

This clonotype was detected only a few times. The chain couples TRBV3-1 to TRBJ2-3; unclear D gene. Germline CDR1 is LGHDT and CDR2 is YNNKEL (reference sequence). The CDR3 runs to 14 residues. V lost 2 bases, J lost 5 bases, and 11 bases lay in between. CDR3 amino acids: CASSQNGRQDTQYF. The CDR3 DNA sequence: TGTGCCAGCAGCCAAAATGGTCGGCAAGATACGCAGTATTTT.

The chain joins TRBV6-6 to TRBJ1-2; TRBD1 matches 7 bases. From germline, CDR1 is MNHNY and CDR2 SVGAGI (reference sequence). Trimming removed 4 bases from V and 4 bases from J; junction bases left unmatched: 3. This CDR3 has 13 residues. The CDR3 protein is CASSCNRGYGYTF. The DNA for the CDR3 is TGTGCCAGCAGTTGCAACAGGGGCTATGGCTACACCTTC.

The rearrangement links TRBV15 to TRBJ2-7, with D unclear. CDR1 and CDR2 from the germline V gene are LNHNV and YYDKDF (reference sequence). Trimming pared 3 bases from V and 4 bases from J, leaving 4 bases between. The CDR3 is made up of 11 amino acids. The chain's CDR3 is CATSSSYEQYF. The CDR3 DNA is TGTGCCACCAGCAGCTCATACGAGCAGTACTTC.

This clonotype was picked up many times. The chain is built from TRBV25-1 and TRBJ1-2; 7 positions agree with TRBD1. Germline V gives CDR1 MGHDK, CDR2 SYGVNS. The ends lost 9 bases at V and 6 bases at J; junction bases unmatched: 7. The CDR3 covers 12 residues. CDR3 in amino acids: CASSTGFDGYTF. The CDR3, as DNA: TGTGCCAGTTCGACAGGGTTCGATGGCTACACCTTC.

J is TRBJ1-6 and V is TRBV27; D may be TRBD1 (5 bases). V was pared by 2 bases and J by 8 bases, with 10 bases between. Germline CDR1 MNHEY, CDR2 SMNVEV (reference sequence). This CDR3 is 14 amino acids long. The CDR3 region is CASSLQGSHSPLHF. For the CDR3, the DNA is TGTGCCAGCAGTTTACAGGGATCTCATTCACCCCTCCACTTT.

The chain is built from TRBV7-9 and TRBJ2-3; 11 bases align to TRBD2. The CDR3 has 19 residues. The germline V gene has CDR1 SEHNR and CDR2 FQNEAQ (reference sequence). J gave up 0 bases and V 3 bases, and 11 bases lay outside the gene matches. This chain's CDR3 is CASSFELAGDLLSTDTQYF. The CDR3 DNA sequence: TGTGCCAGCAGCTTCGAACTAGCGGGGGACCTTCTTAGCACAGATACGCAGTATTTT.

The chain recombines TRBV7-8 with TRBJ1-1, with 7 bases matching TRBD1. V lost 4 bases and J lost 1; bases outside the gene matches: 3. The germline V gene has CDR1 SGHVS and CDR2 FQNEAQ. This CDR3 comprises 14 residues. CDR3 residues: CASSYRTGNTEAFF. The DNA of the CDR3 is TGTGCCAGCAGCTACAGGACAGGGAACACTGAAGCTTTCTTT.

The chain joins TRBV2 to TRBJ1-1; 7 positions match TRBD1. CDR3 length: 12 amino acids. With V trimmed by 5 bases and J by 7 bases, 4 bases remained unmatched. Germline lookup yields CDR1 SNHLY and CDR2 FYNNEI. DNA of the CDR3: TGTGCCAGCAGTACAGGGGTTCTTGAAGCTTTCTTT. Translating it yields CASSTGVLEAFF.

There are many counts of this clonotype. V is TRBV4-2 and J is TRBJ1-3; D remains unclear. The V end was cut by 0 bases, the J end by 2 bases, with 5 bases between. The germline gives CDR1 LGHNA, CDR2 YNFKEQ. This CDR3 spans 14 amino acids. The CDR3 loop is CASSQDRAGNTIYF. DNA for the CDR3: TGTGCCAGCAGCCAAGATCGAGCTGGAAACACCATATATTTT.

The chain carries TRBV28 and TRBJ2-1; no clear D gene. Germline CDR1 MDHEN, CDR2 SYDVKM. The V and J ends lost 3 bases and 6 bases respectively, with 3 bases between them. The CDR3 covers 11 residues. In DNA, the CDR3 is TGTGCCAGCAGTTTTGTCAATGAGCAGTTCTTC. Protein: CASSFVNEQFF. The full variable domain, in which reference TRBV28 and TRBJ2-1 provide the parts outside the CDR3, is DVKVTQSSRYLVKRTGEKVFLECVQDMDHENMFWYRQDPGLGLRLIYFSYDVKMKEKGDIPEGYSVSREKKERFSLILESASTNQTSMYLCASSFVNEQFFGPGTRLTVL.

The chain links TRBV5-1 to TRBJ1-2; the match to TRBD1 covers 8 bases. The CDR3 runs 14 residues. CDR1 SGHRS and CDR2 YFSETQ come from the germline V gene. The V gene end was trimmed by 9 bases and the J gene end by 6 bases; junction bases not matched to a gene: 13. The chain's CDR3 is CANSRDRGVHGYTF. For the CDR3, the DNA is TGCGCCAACAGTCGAGACAGGGGTGTCCATGGCTACACCTTC.

This clonotype was seen only a few times. The rearrangement joins TRBV18 to TRBJ1-2; D ambiguous. Trimming removed 3 bases at V and 4 bases at J, with 9 bases between. The CDR3 has 13 amino acids. Germline V gives CDR1 KGHSH, CDR2 LQKENI. CDR3 region: CASSPAQTYGYTF. The CDR3 DNA reads as TGTGCCAGCTCACCGGCGCAGACCTATGGCTACACCTTC.

There are many counts of this clonotype. This chain links TRBV5-1 with TRBJ2-3, with 13 bases aligning to TRBD2. The germline V gene has CDR1 SGHRS and CDR2 YFSETQ. The CDR3 has 16 amino acids. V dropped 3 bases and J dropped 3; count of bases not matched to a gene: 4. CDR3 amino acids: CASSSRTSGGTDTQYF. CDR3 DNA: TGCGCCAGCAGCTCCCGGACTAGCGGGGGAACAGATACGCAGTATTTT.

This clonotype was detected only a few times. The chain links TRBV20-1 to TRBJ2-5, with 10 bases lining up with TRBD2. This CDR3 has 17 amino acids. V shed 3 bases, J shed 3 bases, and the junction held 13 bases outside the gene matches. The germline CDR1 and CDR2 sequences are DFQATT and SNEGSKA (reference sequence). In nucleotides, the CDR3 is TGCAGTGCTAGGTTGCTAGCGGGGGTAGTAGAAAAAGAGACCCAGTACTTC. Translation gives CSARLLAGVVEKETQYF.